This TCR beta chain was found in a study of control samples from healthy donors and cancer patients. The assay was immunoSEQ multiplex PCR, and TCRdb's table has in-frame clones only and misses some. This sample yields roughly 76,000 clones, of which approximately 94% are seen a single time; around 4.5% belongs to the top ten. The CDR3 sequence is 13 residues long. Germline loops: CDR1 LGHNA, CDR2 YSLEER. V shed 2 bases and J shed 6 bases, with 8 bases lying between them. This chain connects TRBV4-3 to TRBJ2-1; no reliable D call. This TCR was sampled from a woman younger than 35 in good health. The source material was blood. CDR3 sequence (DNA): TGCGCCAGCAGCCAACTTGATAGCAATGAGCAGTTCTTC. Its translation: CASSQLDSNEQFF.